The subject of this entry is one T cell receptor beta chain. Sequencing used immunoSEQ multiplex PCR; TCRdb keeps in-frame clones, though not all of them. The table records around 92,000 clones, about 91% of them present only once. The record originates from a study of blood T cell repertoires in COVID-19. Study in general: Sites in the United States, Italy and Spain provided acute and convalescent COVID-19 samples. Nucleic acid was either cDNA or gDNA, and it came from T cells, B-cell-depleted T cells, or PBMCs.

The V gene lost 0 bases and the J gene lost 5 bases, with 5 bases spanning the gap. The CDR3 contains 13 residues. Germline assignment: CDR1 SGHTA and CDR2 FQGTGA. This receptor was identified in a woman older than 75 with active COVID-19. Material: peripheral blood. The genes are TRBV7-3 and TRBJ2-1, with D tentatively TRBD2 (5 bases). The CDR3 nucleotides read TGTGCCAGCAGCTTAACAGCGGACAATGAGCAGTTCTTC. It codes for CASSLTADNEQFF.